The 7 T cell receptor beta chains given below trace back to one sample, sequenced in a study of cytomegalovirus exposure and HLA in healthy donors. In the PCR, 60 Vbeta and 13 Jbeta primers were used. The table came from immunoSEQ multiplex PCR; TCRdb's copy has only in-frame clones and leaves some out. The sample records fewer than 250,000 clones, about 76% being singletons. The sample consisted of PBMCs. The receptor set was obtained from a male donor in good health and CMV-seropositive.

The chain links TRBV30 to TRBJ2-3; D perhaps matches TRBD2 (5 bases). CDR1 and CDR2 (germline): GTSNPN, SVGIG (reference sequence). The CDR3 has 13 amino acids. Trimming took off 5 bases at V and 3 bases at J, with 12 bases between the two ends. CDR3 bases: TGTGCCTGGGATCAAAGCGGTACAGATACGCAGTATTTT. Translated, it gives CAWDQSGTDTQYF.

Comment on this clone: At one end, the junction sequence differs from germline, possibly due to a read error. Other DNA sequences in the same sample also yield this CDR3. The chain employs TRBV7-3 and TRBJ2-1; 10 nucleotides align to TRBD2. CDR1 and CDR2 from the germline V gene are SGHTA and FQGTGA. This CDR3 is 15 amino acids long. CDR3 in DNA: TGTGCCAGCAGCCTAACTAGCGGGGCCTACAATGAGCAGTTCTTC. Translating it yields CASSLTSGAYNEQFF.

The V call is TRBV15, the J call TRBJ1-6, with D possibly being TRBD1 (6 bases). The V end lost 5 bases, the J end lost 11 bases, and 13 bases lay between the germline ends. The germline gives CDR1 LNHNV, CDR2 YYDKDF (reference sequence). CDR3 length: 13 amino acids. This CDR3 reads CATSGQIETPLHF. The CDR3 nucleotides are TGTGCCACCAGCGGACAGATCGAGACACCCCTCCACTTT.

Here the CDR3 DNA reads TGTGCCAGCAGCTTGGCTGGGACACTATCCTACGAGCAGTACTTC. This codes for CASSLAGTLSYEQYF. The chain uses TRBV5-5 and TRBJ2-7; maybe TRBD1 (6 bases). The CDR3 spans 15 residues. Germline V lookup: CDR1 SGHKS, CDR2 YYEKEE (reference sequence). Trimming removed 0 bases from V and 1 base from J, with 11 bases in between.

This sequence joins TRBV18 and TRBJ2-5, with 8 bases aligning to TRBD1. The V segment lost 1 base and the J segment 2 bases; nucleotides outside the gene matches: 3. Germline loops: CDR1 KGHSH, CDR2 LQKENI. The CDR3 is 15 residues long. CDR3 sequence (DNA): TGTGCCAGCTCACCACTCGGGACAGGACAAGAGACCCAGTACTTC. Translated: CASSPLGTGQETQYF. Full variable domain (outside the CDR3, taken from reference TRBV18 and TRBJ2-5): NAGVMQNPRHLVRRRGQEARLRCSPMKGHSHVYWYRQLPEEGLKFMVYLQKENIIDESGMPKERFSAEFPKEGPSILRIQQVVRGDSAAYFCASSPLGTGQETQYFGPGTRLLVL.

This clone was counted a few times. This chain links TRBV5-6 with TRBJ2-7; maybe TRBD1 (6 bases). The germline V gene encodes CDR1 SGHDT and CDR2 YYEEEE. The CDR3 is 14 residues long. Trimming took off 3 bases at V and 3 bases at J, with 13 bases between the two ends. The CDR3 region has the DNA TGTGCCAGCAGCTCCCGGGACATTTACTACGAGCAGTACTTC. This sequence encodes CASSSRDIYYEQYF.

This chain joins TRBV10-3 and TRBJ1-1, with a weak D call TRBD1 (5 bases). V lost 2 bases, J lost 1 base, and 8 bases lay in between. The CDR3 has 14 residues. Per germline, CDR1 ENHRY and CDR2 SYGVKD. The CDR3 spells CAISEITGNTEAFF. The CDR3 DNA reads as TGTGCCATCAGTGAGATAACAGGGAACACTGAAGCTTTCTTT.